One and the same sample provided the 6 T cell receptor beta chains below, sequenced in a study of blood T cell repertoires in COVID-19. The assay was immunoSEQ multiplex PCR, and TCRdb's table has in-frame clones only and misses some. This sample yields roughly 300,000 clones, of which around 84% are seen a single time; about 4.2% belongs to the top ten. Sample: PBMCs or T cells enriched from blood (not recorded which). These receptors were obtained from a man aged 25-40 years who had recovered from COVID-19.

This clone has ten or more counts. The V call is TRBV7-9, the J call TRBJ2-7, with 7 bases matching TRBD2. CDR1 and CDR2 from the germline V gene are SEHNR and FQNEAQ (reference sequence). J lost 3 bases, V lost 11 bases, and 4 bases had no gene match. The CDR3 contains 11 residues. CDR3 residues: CACGGLYEQYF. In DNA, the CDR3 is TGTGCCTGCGGGGGTCTCTACGAGCAGTACTTC.

V gene TRBV28 combines with J gene TRBJ1-4; TRBD1 matches 7 bases. Germline CDR1 MDHEN, CDR2 SYDVKM. V shed 5 bases and J 4 bases; nucleotides not matched to a gene: 4. CDR3 length: 14 residues. In nucleotides, the CDR3 is TGTGCCAGCAGTCCGACAGGGCATAATGAAAAACTGTTTTTT. It is translated as CASSPTGHNEKLFF. The whole variable domain, filled in from reference TRBV28 and TRBJ1-4, reads DVKVTQSSRYLVKRTGEKVFLECVQDMDHENMFWYRQDPGLGLRLIYFSYDVKMKEKGDIPEGYSVSREKKERFSLILESASTNQTSMYLCASSPTGHNEKLFFGSGTQLSVL.

This rearrangement joins TRBV18 to TRBJ2-5; a possible D gene is TRBD1 (6 bases). The CDR3 totals 14 residues. Trimming removed 3 bases at V and 6 bases at J, with 14 bases between. Germline V gene data show CDR1 as KGHSH and CDR2 as LQKENI. The DNA for the CDR3 is TGTGCCAGCTCACCGGCAGGGGCTATCCAGACCCAGTACTTC. Encoded protein: CASSPAGAIQTQYF.

The chain links TRBV11-2 to TRBJ2-3; TRBD2 matches 8 bases. The CDR3 spans 15 residues. In germline, CDR1 is SGHAT, CDR2 FQNNGV. V shed 5 bases and J 0 bases; nucleotides not matched to a gene: 4. The CDR3 sequence: CASSPQRGSTDTQYF. In nucleotides, the CDR3 is TGTGCCAGCAGCCCCCAGCGGGGGAGCACAGATACGCAGTATTTT.

V usage is TRBV3-1 (or the pseudogene TRBV3-2) and J usage is TRBJ2-7, with a possible D match to TRBD1 (5 bases). CDR1 is LGHDT and CDR2 is YNNKEL in the germline V gene (reference sequence). This CDR3 contains 15 residues. Trimming shortened V by 1 base and J by 0 bases, and 10 bases separated the two germline ends. The DNA for the CDR3 is TGTGCCAGCAGCCAAGTAGTGCAGGGCTCCTACGAGCAGTACTTC. Encoded protein: CASSQVVQGSYEQYF.

The chain uses TRBV2 and TRBJ1-1; TRBD1 matches at 7 bases. The J segment lost 2 bases and the V segment lost 4 bases, leaving 4 bases of the junction unmatched. This CDR3 is built from 14 residues. Germline lookup yields CDR1 SNHLY and CDR2 FYNNEI. DNA of the CDR3: TGTGCCAGCAGTGGACAGGGATCAAACACTGAAGCTTTCTTT. This gives the protein CASSGQGSNTEAFF.